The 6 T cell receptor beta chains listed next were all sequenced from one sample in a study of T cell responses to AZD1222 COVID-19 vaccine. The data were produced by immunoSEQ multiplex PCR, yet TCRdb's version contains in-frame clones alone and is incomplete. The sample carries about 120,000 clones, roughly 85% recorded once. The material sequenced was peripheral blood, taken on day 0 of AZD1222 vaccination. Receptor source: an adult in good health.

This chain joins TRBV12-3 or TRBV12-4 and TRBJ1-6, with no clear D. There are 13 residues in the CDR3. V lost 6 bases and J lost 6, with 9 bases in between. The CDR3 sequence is CASSWTSNSPLHF. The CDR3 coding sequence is TGTGCCAGCAGCTGGACCTCTAATTCACCCCTCCACTTT.

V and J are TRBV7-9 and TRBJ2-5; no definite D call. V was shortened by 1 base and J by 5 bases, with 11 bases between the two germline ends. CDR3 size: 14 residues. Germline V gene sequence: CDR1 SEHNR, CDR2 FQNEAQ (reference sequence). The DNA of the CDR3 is TGTGCCAGCAGCTTAGATCGCTTTTTGGAGACCCAGTACTTC. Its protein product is CASSLDRFLETQYF.

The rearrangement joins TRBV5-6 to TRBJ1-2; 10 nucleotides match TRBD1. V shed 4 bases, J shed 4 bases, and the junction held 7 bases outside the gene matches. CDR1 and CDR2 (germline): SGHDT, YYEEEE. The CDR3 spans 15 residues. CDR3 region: CASSGRQGASYGYTF. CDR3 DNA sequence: TGTGCCAGCAGCGGTAGACAGGGGGCTAGCTATGGCTACACCTTC.

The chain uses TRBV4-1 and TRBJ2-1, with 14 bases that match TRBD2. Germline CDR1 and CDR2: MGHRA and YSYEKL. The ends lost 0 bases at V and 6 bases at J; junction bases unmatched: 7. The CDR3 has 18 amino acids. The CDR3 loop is CASSQDLGLAGEPNEQFF. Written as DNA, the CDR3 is TGCGCCAGCAGCCAAGATCTGGGACTAGCGGGAGAACCCAATGAGCAGTTCTTC.

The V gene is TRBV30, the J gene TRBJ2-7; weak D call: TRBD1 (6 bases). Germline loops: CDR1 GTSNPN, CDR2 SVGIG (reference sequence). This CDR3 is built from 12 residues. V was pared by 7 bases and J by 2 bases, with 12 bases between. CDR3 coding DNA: TGTGCCTACGACAGGTTGCCCTACGAGCAGTACTTC. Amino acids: CAYDRLPYEQYF.

The chain's CDR3 is CASSLVPLRTGETQYF. The CDR3 region has the DNA TGTGCCAGCAGCTTAGTTCCTTTGAGGACGGGAGAGACCCAGTACTTC. This chain links TRBV7-2 with TRBJ2-5; D ambiguous. The ends were cut back, 1 base at V and 4 bases at J, with 16 bases in the middle. Germline values: CDR1 SGHTA, CDR2 FQGNSA. There are 16 residues in the CDR3.